In this sample, the clone carrying this T cell receptor (beta chain) turned up a few times. The antigen is not known. TCRdb redid the calling of the 5' RACE reads with MiXCR, one entry per CDR3 protein. Of 700,000 to 950,000 distinct CDR3 sequences detected, about 12% appear once; the ten largest clones hold around 1.5%. This sample was taken from a study of identical twins. Study-wide points: Partly confounded zero-insertion analyses could result from invariant MAIT and iNKT cells. In drawing conclusions, the study used cross-sectional statistical analysis and did not follow the same donors.

These records were also assigned to another study, of yellow fever vaccine responses in identical twins.

The sample was PBMCs. The origin of this receptor is a woman under 30 in good health.

The CDR3 bases are TGCAGTGCTAGTGTGGGGAACTCCTACGAGCAGTACTTC. It codes for CSASVGNSYEQYF. The chain employs TRBV20-1 and TRBJ2-7; no firm D call. Germline-derived CDR1 and CDR2 are DFQATT and SNEGSKA (reference sequence). Trimming stripped 3 bases from V and 0 bases from J, with 9 bases between. The CDR3 is made up of 13 amino acids.